This TCR beta chain was identified during a study of response to subunit inactivated influenza vaccine. General study points: Each seasonal influenza vaccination recruits few new T cells, the authors suggested.

This clonotype was detected a few times. Its target is unknown. TCRdb redid the calling of the RT-PCR reads with MiXCR, one entry per CDR3 protein. The sample shows some 850,000 distinct CDR3 sequences, around 18% of them seen only once. The CDR3 sequence is 14 residues long. Looked up from germline, CDR1 is LGHDT and CDR2 is YNNKEL (reference sequence). V shed 3 bases, J shed 7 bases, and the junction held 6 bases outside the gene matches. The specimen was PBMCs from blood, collected roughly 5 days after vaccination. The chain joins TRBV3-1 to TRBJ2-7; 10 bases match TRBD2. This TCR derives from a man in his fifties or sixties who received an inactivated influenza vaccine. As DNA, the CDR3 is TGTGCCAGCAGCCACACTAGCGGGATGGTTGAGCAGTACTTC. This codes for CASSHTSGMVEQYF.